The 28 T cell receptor beta chains presented below share a single source sample, sequenced in a study of shared clonotypes between healthy human individuals. Only CD45RO-negative cells positively selected for CCR7 counted as naive CD8 cells, so terminally differentiated effector memory CD45RA+ cells were excluded. Sequencing was performed with immunoSEQ multiplex PCR; in TCRdb, only in-frame clones are kept and a portion is missing. The table has approximately 2,000,000 clones, 85% to 95% seen once. Sequenced material: naive CD8+ T cells from PBMCs. The receptors originated from a young man in good health. Some clones in this sample may be carry-over from other donors' samples.

V and J are TRBV4-1 and TRBJ2-1; TRBD2 matches at 14 bases. Germline V gene data show CDR1 as MGHRA and CDR2 as YSYEKL. The ends lost 1 base at V and 7 bases at J; junction bases unmatched: 3. This CDR3 spans 16 amino acids. CDR3 protein: CASSQGLAGGPNEQFF. The CDR3 nucleotides read TGCGCCAGCAGCCAAGGACTAGCGGGAGGGCCGAATGAGCAGTTCTTC.

The V gene is TRBV7-6, the J gene TRBJ2-7; D is possibly TRBD2 (5 bases). Trimming took off 0 bases at V and 5 bases at J, with 8 bases between the two ends. CDR3 length: 13 residues. Per the germline V gene, CDR1 is SGHVS and CDR2 is FNYEAQ. The CDR3 DNA sequence: TGTGCCAGCAGCTTAGCCCTGGAGGACGAGCAGTACTTC. As protein: CASSLALEDEQYF.

The chain recombines TRBV5-1 with TRBJ1-1; D is perhaps TRBD1 (5 bases). This CDR3 has 15 amino acids. V shed 3 bases and J shed 0 bases, with 12 bases lying between them. Germline V CDR1 and CDR2: SGHRS, YFSETQ. CDR3: CASSYLGGMNTEAFF. The CDR3 region has the DNA TGCGCCAGCAGCTATCTGGGGGGTATGAACACTGAAGCTTTCTTT.

The chain couples TRBV27 to TRBJ2-1, with 8 bases aligning to TRBD1. The CDR3 loop spans 14 amino acids. Germline trimming cut 4 bases from V and 2 bases from J; bases unmatched to any gene: 1. Germline CDR1 and CDR2: MNHEY and SMNVEV (reference sequence). CDR3 nucleotides: TGTGCCAGCAGTTCGACAGGGGCCTACAATGAGCAGTTCTTC. Translating gives CASSSTGAYNEQFF.

With regard to this clone: The same CDR3 is also encoded by other DNA sequences in this sample. The gene calls are TRBV28 and TRBJ2-2; 9 nucleotides match TRBD1. The V gene end was trimmed by 5 bases and the J gene end by 3 bases; junction bases not matched to a gene: 1. Germline CDR1 and CDR2: MDHEN and SYDVKM. This CDR3 is 14 amino acids long. The CDR3 nucleotides read TGTGCCAGCAGTCGACAGGGGGACACCGGGGAGCTGTTTTTT. Protein sequence: CASSRQGDTGELFF. The full variable domain, its missing parts supplied by reference TRBV28 and TRBJ2-2, is DVKVTQSSRYLVKRTGEKVFLECVQDMDHENMFWYRQDPGLGLRLIYFSYDVKMKEKGDIPEGYSVSREKKERFSLILESASTNQTSMYLCASSRQGDTGELFFGEGSRLTVL.

The CDR3 coding sequence is TGTGCCAGCAGTACTAGCGGGTCGGTTGGAGATACGCAGTATTTT. Encoded protein: CASSTSGSVGDTQYF. The chain is built from TRBV6-5 and TRBJ2-3; TRBD2 matches at 9 bases. Germline-derived CDR1 and CDR2 are MNHEY and SVGAGI. V shed 5 bases, J shed 5 bases, and the junction held 8 bases outside the gene matches. CDR3 size: 15 residues.

Worth noting for this clone: This sample also contains other DNA sequences that code for the same CDR3. The chain has TRBV28 and TRBJ2-7; D may be TRBD1 or TRBD2 (5 bases each). Trimming stripped 2 bases from V and 0 bases from J, with 8 bases between. Per the germline V gene, CDR1 is MDHEN and CDR2 is SYDVKM. This CDR3 spans 14 amino acids. CDR3 residues: CASSLTGGSYEQYF. CDR3 in DNA: TGTGCCAGCAGTTTAACAGGAGGCTCCTACGAGCAGTACTTC.

The chain couples TRBV28 to TRBJ2-7; 13 bases match TRBD2. The CDR3 has 15 residues. CDR1 and CDR2 from the germline V gene are MDHEN and SYDVKM. V dropped 6 bases and J dropped 7; count of bases not matched to a gene: 9. Here the CDR3 DNA reads TGTGCCAGCAGCCTACCGGGACTAGCGGGACGGGAGCAGTACTTC. Amino acid sequence: CASSLPGLAGREQYF.

This clone came up once. The chain joins TRBV7-9 to TRBJ2-2, with D perhaps TRBD1 (5 bases). This CDR3 is built from 16 residues. Between the trimmed V and J ends, which lost 5 bases and 5 bases, there was a span of 18 bases. Germline V gene sequence: CDR1 SEHNR, CDR2 FQNEAQ (reference sequence). CDR3 sequence reads: CASSPGPTAGTGELFF. For the CDR3, the DNA is TGTGCCAGCAGCCCTGGACCGACAGCAGGGACCGGGGAGCTGTTTTTT.

This rearrangement joins TRBV4-3 to TRBJ2-1; TRBD2 matches 12 bases. The CDR3 length is 18 residues. Germline loops: CDR1 LGHNA, CDR2 YSLEER. The trim removed 1 base at V and 8 bases at J, leaving 12 bases unmatched. Written as DNA, the CDR3 is TGCGCCAGCAGCCAAGTCACCCTAGCGGGAGGGCCTGTGTATGAGCAGTTCTTC. It translates to CASSQVTLAGGPVYEQFF.

The rearrangement links TRBV29-1 to TRBJ2-1; TRBD1 matches at 7 bases. CDR1 and CDR2 (germline): SQVTM, ANQGSEA. The CDR3 extends over 17 amino acids. V shed 4 bases, J shed 0 bases, and the junction held 12 bases outside the gene matches. CDR3 sequence: CSVVWGFRDSSYNEQFF. The CDR3 coding sequence is TGCAGCGTTGTTTGGGGTTTCCGGGACAGCTCCTACAATGAGCAGTTCTTC.

The rearrangement uses TRBV11-2 and TRBJ2-1, with TRBD2 matching 10 bases. The CDR3 length is 15 residues. CDR1 and CDR2 from the germline V gene are SGHAT and FQNNGV. The trim removed 5 bases at V and 8 bases at J, leaving 9 bases unmatched. CDR3 nucleotides: TGTGCCAGCAGCCTCACCCCCCTAGCGGGAGATGAGCAGTTCTTC. Translation: CASSLTPLAGDEQFF.

Worth noting for this clone: The sample contains more than one DNA sequence encoding this CDR3. The gene calls are TRBV27 and TRBJ2-1; D is unresolved. Per the germline V gene, CDR1 is MNHEY and CDR2 is SMNVEV (reference sequence). V lost 0 bases, J lost 6 bases, and 3 bases lay in between. CDR3 length: 12 amino acids. The DNA of the CDR3 is TGTGCCAGCAGTTTATCGCCCAATGAGCAGTTCTTC. Its translation: CASSLSPNEQFF.

This chain joins TRBV7-2 and TRBJ2-5; D possibly corresponds to TRBD2 (5 bases). The CDR3 consists of 17 residues. V was clipped by 5 bases and J by 2 bases, with 21 bases between them. The V gene's germline CDR1 is SGHTA and CDR2 FQGNSA. For the CDR3, the DNA is TGTGCCAGCAGCCCCTCCGCGAGGGAACAGTTACAAGAGACCCAGTACTTC. It is translated as CASSPSAREQLQETQYF.

The chain employs TRBV4-2 and TRBJ1-5; D may be TRBD1 (5 bases). V was clipped by 0 bases and J by 3 bases, with 12 bases between them. Germline V CDR1 and CDR2: LGHNA, YNFKEQ. The CDR3 sequence is 16 residues long. CDR3 bases: TGTGCCAGCAGCCAAGATCATTCAGGGAACAATCAGCCCCAGCATTTT. Translating it yields CASSQDHSGNNQPQHF.

A word on this clone: Distinct nucleotide sequences in the sample also encode this CDR3. V gene TRBV7-9 combines with J gene TRBJ2-7; possible D gene TRBD1, 5 bases. Germline CDR1 and CDR2: SEHNR and FQNEAQ (reference sequence). The CDR3 consists of 13 residues. Trimming shortened V by 1 base and J by 3 bases, and 7 bases separated the two germline ends. The CDR3 spells CASSLGGNYEQYF. The CDR3 DNA follows: TGTGCCAGCAGCTTAGGGGGCAACTACGAGCAGTACTTC.

This clone was picked up one time. V gene TRBV7-9 combines with J gene TRBJ1-1; tentative D call: TRBD1 (5 bases). Germline loops: CDR1 SEHNR, CDR2 FQNEAQ (reference sequence). The CDR3 runs to 14 residues. The V end lost 3 bases, the J end lost 8 bases, and 16 bases lay between the germline ends. The CDR3 spells CASSLGASGPEAFF. CDR3 sequence (DNA): TGTGCCAGCAGCTTGGGCGCATCAGGGCCCGAAGCTTTCTTT.

The chain couples TRBV7-9 to TRBJ2-7, with 9 nucleotides matching TRBD1. This CDR3 comprises 15 residues. Germline trimming cut 4 bases from V and 4 bases from J; bases unmatched to any gene: 8. Germline V CDR1 and CDR2: SEHNR, FQNEAQ (reference sequence). CDR3: CASSSTPGTGYEQYF. In nucleotides, the CDR3 is TGTGCCAGCAGCTCCACCCCCGGGACAGGGTACGAGCAGTACTTC. The entire variable domain, with the rest obtained from reference TRBV7-9 and TRBJ2-7, is as follows: DTGVSQNPRHKITKRGQNVTFRCDPISEHNRLYWYRQTLGQGPEFLTYFQNEAQLEKSRLLSDRFSAERPKGSFSTLEIQRTEQGDSAMYLCASSSTPGTGYEQYFGPGTRLTVT.

This chain joins TRBV4-1 and TRBJ2-7, with 10 bases that match TRBD1. The CDR3 contains 17 residues. With V trimmed by 0 bases and J by 4 bases, 9 bases remained unmatched. Germline lookup yields CDR1 MGHRA and CDR2 YSYEKL. The CDR3: CASSQEGPGQGIYEQYF. The CDR3 DNA reads as TGCGCCAGCAGCCAAGAGGGACCGGGACAGGGGATTTACGAGCAGTACTTC.

The rearrangement uses TRBV9 and TRBJ2-7, with 8 bases that match TRBD2. V lost 0 bases and J lost 3; bases outside the gene matches: 5. Germline V CDR1 and CDR2: SGDLS, YYNGEE. The CDR3 has 15 residues. This CDR3 is CASSVGGLADYEQYF. Here the CDR3 DNA reads TGTGCCAGCAGCGTAGGCGGACTAGCTGACTACGAGCAGTACTTC.

The chain carries TRBV6-1 and TRBJ1-5; maybe TRBD1 (6 bases). Germline V gene lookup returns CDR1 MNHNS and CDR2 SASEGT. The CDR3 contains 19 residues. Trimming stripped 3 bases from V and 5 bases from J, with 26 bases between. Here the CDR3 reads CASSDHWFGQGTTYQPQHF. The CDR3 DNA reads as TGTGCCAGCAGTGATCATTGGTTTGGGCAGGGGACTACCTATCAGCCCCAGCATTTT.

With respect to this clone: In the same sample, other DNA sequences code for this CDR3. The genes are TRBV28 and TRBJ1-2, with D hard to call. V gave up 2 bases and J gave up 4 bases, with 8 bases separating them. This CDR3 region has 13 residues. The germline CDR1 and CDR2 sequences are MDHEN and SYDVKM. CDR3 nucleotide sequence: TGTGCCAGCAGTTTACGCAGGTTCTATGGCTACACCTTC. It yields the protein CASSLRRFYGYTF.

The chain is built from TRBV10-3 and TRBJ2-1, with a weak D call TRBD2 (7 bases). Germline V gene sequence: CDR1 ENHRY, CDR2 SYGVKD. Trimming left V 4 bases short and J 2 bases short, with 21 bases between. The CDR3 covers 18 residues. CDR3: CAISGGQEGGPTYNEQFF. The CDR3 DNA reads as TGTGCCATCAGTGGGGGGCAGGAGGGAGGGCCCACCTACAATGAGCAGTTCTTC.

This clone was recorded only once. The CDR3 loop is CASSYGTGGEQFF. DNA for the CDR3: TGTGCCAGCAGTTATGGGACAGGGGGTGAGCAGTTCTTC. The V and J genes are TRBV6-5 and TRBJ2-1; 11 nucleotides line up with TRBD1. The V gene's germline CDR1 is MNHEY and CDR2 SVGAGI. V lost 3 bases and J lost 9; bases outside the gene matches: 1. The CDR3 extends over 13 amino acids.

The chain links TRBV28 to TRBJ2-5, with D tentatively TRBD1 (5 bases). The ends were cut back, 1 base at V and 3 bases at J, with 12 bases in the middle. The CDR3 extends over 15 amino acids. From germline, CDR1 is MDHEN and CDR2 SYDVKM. CDR3 region: CASSLSPPGKETQYF. As DNA, the CDR3 is TGTGCCAGCAGTTTATCCCCACCAGGGAAAGAGACCCAGTACTTC. The variable domain in full, with the rest retrieved from reference TRBV28 and TRBJ2-5, is DVKVTQSSRYLVKRTGEKVFLECVQDMDHENMFWYRQDPGLGLRLIYFSYDVKMKEKGDIPEGYSVSREKKERFSLILESASTNQTSMYLCASSLSPPGKETQYFGPGTRLLVL.

The J gene is TRBJ1-5, the V gene TRBV6-1, with 8 nucleotides matching TRBD1. Germline values: CDR1 MNHNS, CDR2 SASEGT. The CDR3 sequence is 17 residues long. After removal of 4 bases from V and 4 bases from J, the junction contained 12 bases not matched to a gene. The CDR3 DNA is TGTGCCAGCAGTGGCGGGACAGGAGGATTCCAGAATCAGCCCCAGCATTTT. This gives the protein CASSGGTGGFQNQPQHF.

The gene calls are TRBV2 and TRBJ1-1, with TRBD1 as a possible D gene (6 bases). With 6 bases removed from V and 3 bases from J, the gap between germline ends came to 11 bases. Looked up from germline, CDR1 is SNHLY and CDR2 is FYNNEI. The CDR3 spans 13 residues. The CDR3 region is CASRWGGYTEAFF. Written as DNA, the CDR3 is TGTGCCAGCAGATGGGGGGGCTACACTGAAGCTTTCTTT.

A note on this clone: Other DNA sequences in this specimen translate into the identical CDR3. The chain links TRBV19 to TRBJ1-1, with D hard to call. The CDR3 consists of 13 residues. Germline values: CDR1 LNHDA, CDR2 SQIVND (reference sequence). V lost 3 bases, J lost 4 bases, and 9 bases lay in between. The CDR3 is CASSIGGLTEAFF. For the CDR3, the DNA is TGTGCCAGTAGTATTGGAGGGCTCACTGAAGCTTTCTTT.